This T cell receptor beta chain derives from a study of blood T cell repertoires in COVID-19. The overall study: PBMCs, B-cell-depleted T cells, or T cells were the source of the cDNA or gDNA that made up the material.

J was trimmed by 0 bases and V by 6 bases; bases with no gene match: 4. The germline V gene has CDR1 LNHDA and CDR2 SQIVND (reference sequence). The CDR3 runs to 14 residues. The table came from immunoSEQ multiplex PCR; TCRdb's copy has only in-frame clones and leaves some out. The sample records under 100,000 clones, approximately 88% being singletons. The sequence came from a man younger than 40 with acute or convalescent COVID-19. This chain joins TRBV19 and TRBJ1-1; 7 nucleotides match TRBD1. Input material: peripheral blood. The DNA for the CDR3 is TGTGCCAGTAGACCGACAGGGTTGAACACTGAAGCTTTCTTT. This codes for CASRPTGLNTEAFF.